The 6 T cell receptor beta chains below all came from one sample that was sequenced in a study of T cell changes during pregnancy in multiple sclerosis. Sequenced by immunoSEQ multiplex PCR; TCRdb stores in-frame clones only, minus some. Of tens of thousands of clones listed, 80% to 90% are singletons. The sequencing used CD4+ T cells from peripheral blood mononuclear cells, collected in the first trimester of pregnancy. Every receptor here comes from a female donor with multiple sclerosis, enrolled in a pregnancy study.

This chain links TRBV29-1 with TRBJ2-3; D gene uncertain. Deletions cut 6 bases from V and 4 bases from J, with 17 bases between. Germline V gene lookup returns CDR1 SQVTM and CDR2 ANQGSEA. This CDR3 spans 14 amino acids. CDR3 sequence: CSVLFVIRADTQYF. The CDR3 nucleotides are TGCAGCGTGTTGTTTGTTATTAGAGCAGATACGCAGTATTTT.

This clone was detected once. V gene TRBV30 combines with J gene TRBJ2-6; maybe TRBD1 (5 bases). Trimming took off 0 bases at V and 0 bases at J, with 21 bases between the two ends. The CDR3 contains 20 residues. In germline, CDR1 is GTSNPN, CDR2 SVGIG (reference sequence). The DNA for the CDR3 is TGTGCCTGGAGTGTTGCTATTACGTTCGGACATCACTCTGGGGCCAACGTCCTGACTTTC. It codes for CAWSVAITFGHHSGANVLTF.

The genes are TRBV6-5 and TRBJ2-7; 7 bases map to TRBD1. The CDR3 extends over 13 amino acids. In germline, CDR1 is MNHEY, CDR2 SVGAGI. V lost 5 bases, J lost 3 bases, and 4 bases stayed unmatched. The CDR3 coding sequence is TGTGCCAGCAGTGGGACAGCGCGCTACGAGCAGTACTTC. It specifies CASSGTARYEQYF.

The CDR3 DNA reads TGTGCCACCGCGGGACAGGGGACCTATGGCTACACCTTC. Protein sequence: CATAGQGTYGYTF. V gene TRBV19 combines with J gene TRBJ1-2; TRBD1 matches 10 bases. Germline V CDR1 and CDR2: LNHDA, SQIVND (reference sequence). V shed 10 bases, J shed 4 bases, and the junction held 6 bases outside the gene matches. CDR3 length: 13 amino acids.

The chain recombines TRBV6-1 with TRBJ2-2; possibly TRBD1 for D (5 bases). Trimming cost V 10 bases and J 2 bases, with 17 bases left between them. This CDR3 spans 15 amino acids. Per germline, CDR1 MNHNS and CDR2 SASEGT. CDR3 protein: CATYLPRANTGELFF. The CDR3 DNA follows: TGTGCCACCTATCTACCCAGGGCCAACACCGGGGAGCTGTTTTTT.

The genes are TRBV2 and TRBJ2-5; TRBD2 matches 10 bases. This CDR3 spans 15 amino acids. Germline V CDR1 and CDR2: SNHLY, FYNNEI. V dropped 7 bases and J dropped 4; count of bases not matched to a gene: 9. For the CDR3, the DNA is TGTGCCAGCAATATGGGACTAGCGCCCAGAGAGACCCAGTACTTC. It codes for CASNMGLAPRETQYF.